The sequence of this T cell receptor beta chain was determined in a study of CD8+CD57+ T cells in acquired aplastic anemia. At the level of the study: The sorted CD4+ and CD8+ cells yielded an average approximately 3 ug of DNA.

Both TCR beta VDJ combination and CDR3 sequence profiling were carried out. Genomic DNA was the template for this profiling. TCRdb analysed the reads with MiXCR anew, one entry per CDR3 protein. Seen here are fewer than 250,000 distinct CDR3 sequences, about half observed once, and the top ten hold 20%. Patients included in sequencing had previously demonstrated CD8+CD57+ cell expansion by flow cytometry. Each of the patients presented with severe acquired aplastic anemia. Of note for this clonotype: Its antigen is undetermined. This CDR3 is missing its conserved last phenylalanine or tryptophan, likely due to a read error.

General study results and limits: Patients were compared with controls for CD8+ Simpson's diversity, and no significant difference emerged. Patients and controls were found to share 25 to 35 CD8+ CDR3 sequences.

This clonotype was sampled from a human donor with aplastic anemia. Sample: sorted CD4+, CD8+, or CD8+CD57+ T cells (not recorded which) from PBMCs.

For the CDR3, the DNA is TGTGCCAGCAGTTTTTCCTACGAGCAGTACCTC. Its protein is CASSFSYEQYL. The chain joins TRBV2 to TRBJ2-7; D not certain. The germline gives CDR1 SNHLY, CDR2 FYNNEI. The CDR3 runs 11 residues. Trimming took 5 bases from V and 1 from J, leaving 3 bases between them.